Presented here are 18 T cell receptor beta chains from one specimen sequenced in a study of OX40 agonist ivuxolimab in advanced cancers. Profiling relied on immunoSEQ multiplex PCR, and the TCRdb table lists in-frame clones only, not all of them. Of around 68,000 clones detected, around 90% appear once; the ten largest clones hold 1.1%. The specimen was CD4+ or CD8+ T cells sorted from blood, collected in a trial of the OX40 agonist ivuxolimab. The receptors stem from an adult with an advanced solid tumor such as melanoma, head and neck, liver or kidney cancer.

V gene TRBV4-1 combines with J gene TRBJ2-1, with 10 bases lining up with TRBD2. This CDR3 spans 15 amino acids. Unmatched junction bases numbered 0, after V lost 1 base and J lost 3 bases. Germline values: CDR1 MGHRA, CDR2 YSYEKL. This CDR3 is CASSQASGGYNEQFF. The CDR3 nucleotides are TGCGCCAGCAGCCAAGCTAGCGGGGGCTACAATGAGCAGTTCTTC.

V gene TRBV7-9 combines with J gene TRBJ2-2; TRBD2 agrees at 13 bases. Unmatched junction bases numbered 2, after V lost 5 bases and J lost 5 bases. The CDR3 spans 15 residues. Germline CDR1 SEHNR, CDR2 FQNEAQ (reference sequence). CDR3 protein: CASSLGLAGTGELFF. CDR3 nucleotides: TGTGCCAGCAGCCTGGGACTAGCGGGAACCGGGGAGCTGTTTTTT.

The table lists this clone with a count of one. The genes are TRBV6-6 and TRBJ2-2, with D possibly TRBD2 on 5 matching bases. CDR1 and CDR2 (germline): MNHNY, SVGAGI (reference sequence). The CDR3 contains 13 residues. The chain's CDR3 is CASSRGNTGELFF. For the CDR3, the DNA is TGTGCGAGTTCCCGGGGGAACACCGGGGAGCTGTTTTTT.

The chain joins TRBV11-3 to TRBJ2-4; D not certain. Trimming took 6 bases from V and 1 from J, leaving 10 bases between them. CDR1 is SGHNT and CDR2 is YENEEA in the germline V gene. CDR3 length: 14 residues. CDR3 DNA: TGTGCCAGCAGAGGCGTTGCGGCCAAAAACATTCAGTACTTC. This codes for CASRGVAAKNIQYF. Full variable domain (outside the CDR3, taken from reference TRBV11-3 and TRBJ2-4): EAGVVQSPRYKIIEKKQPVAFWCNPISGHNTLYWYLQNLGQGPELLIRYENEEAVDDSQLPKDRFSAERLKGVDSTLKIQPAELGDSAVYLCASRGVAAKNIQYFGAGTRLSVL.

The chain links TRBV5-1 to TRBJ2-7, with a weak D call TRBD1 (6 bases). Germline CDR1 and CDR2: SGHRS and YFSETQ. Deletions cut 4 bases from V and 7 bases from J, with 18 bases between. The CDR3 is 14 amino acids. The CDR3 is CASSPRATGEEQYF. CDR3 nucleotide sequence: TGCGCCAGCAGCCCGAGGGCGACAGGAGAAGAGCAGTACTTC.

The CDR3 loop reads CASSSPISYEQYF. The DNA for the CDR3 is TGTGCCAGCAGCTCCCCTATCTCCTACGAGCAGTACTTC. This chain connects TRBV6-6 to TRBJ2-7; unclear D gene. Trimming left V 6 bases short and J 0 bases short, with 9 bases between. This CDR3 has 13 residues. Germline CDR1 MNHNY, CDR2 SVGAGI (reference sequence).

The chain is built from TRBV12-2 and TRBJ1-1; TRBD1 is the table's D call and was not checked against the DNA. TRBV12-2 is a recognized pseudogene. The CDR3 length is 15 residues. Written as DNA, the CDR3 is TGTGCAAGTCGCATTGACAGGGTCGGGGACACTGAAGCTTTCTTT. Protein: CASRIDRVGDTEAFF.

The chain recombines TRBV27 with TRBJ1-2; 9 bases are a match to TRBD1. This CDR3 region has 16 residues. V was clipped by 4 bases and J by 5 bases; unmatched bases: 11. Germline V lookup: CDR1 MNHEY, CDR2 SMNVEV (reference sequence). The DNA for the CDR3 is TGTGCCAGCAGTTCAACACGGGACAGGGTTTGGTATGGCTACACCTTC. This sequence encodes CASSSTRDRVWYGYTF.

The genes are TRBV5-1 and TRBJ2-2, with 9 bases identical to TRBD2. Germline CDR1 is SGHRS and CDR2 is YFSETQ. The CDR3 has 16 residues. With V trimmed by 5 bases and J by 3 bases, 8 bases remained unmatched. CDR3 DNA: TGCGCCAGCAGTAATAGCGGGAGTGGGTACACCGGGGAGCTGTTTTTT. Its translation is CASSNSGSGYTGELFF.

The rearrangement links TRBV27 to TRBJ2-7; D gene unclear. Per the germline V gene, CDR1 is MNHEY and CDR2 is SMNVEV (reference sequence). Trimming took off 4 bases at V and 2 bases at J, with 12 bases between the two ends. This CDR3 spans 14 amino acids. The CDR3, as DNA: TGTGCCAGCAGTTCCCCGGGCCTCACCTACGAGCAGTACTTC. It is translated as CASSSPGLTYEQYF.

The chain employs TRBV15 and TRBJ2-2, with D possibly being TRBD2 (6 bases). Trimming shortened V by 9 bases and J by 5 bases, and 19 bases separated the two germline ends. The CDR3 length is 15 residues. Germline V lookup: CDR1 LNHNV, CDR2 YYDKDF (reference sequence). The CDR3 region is CATTPGLERTGELFF. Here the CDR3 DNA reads TGTGCCACTACACCGGGACTCGAGCGTACCGGGGAGCTGTTTTTT.

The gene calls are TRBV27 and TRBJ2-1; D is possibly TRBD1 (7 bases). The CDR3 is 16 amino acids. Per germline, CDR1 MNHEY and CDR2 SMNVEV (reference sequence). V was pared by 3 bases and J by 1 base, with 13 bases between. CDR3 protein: CASSFQQGRSYNEQFF. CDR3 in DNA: TGTGCCAGCAGTTTCCAACAGGGGAGGTCCTACAATGAGCAGTTCTTC.

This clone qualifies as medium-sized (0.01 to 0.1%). DNA of the CDR3: TGTGCCAGCAGCAACCGACAGGGGGACAGCGAGCAGTACTTC. It encodes CASSNRQGDSEQYF. The V and J genes are TRBV11-3 and TRBJ2-7; 9 bases align to TRBD1. The germline CDR1 and CDR2 sequences are SGHNT and YENEEA. The length of the CDR3 is 14 residues. Trimming took 5 bases from V and 6 from J; bases not matched to a gene: 8.

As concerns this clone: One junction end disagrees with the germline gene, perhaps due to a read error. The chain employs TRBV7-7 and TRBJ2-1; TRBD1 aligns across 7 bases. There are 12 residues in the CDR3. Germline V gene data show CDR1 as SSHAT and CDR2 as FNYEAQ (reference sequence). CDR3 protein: CASSLTGDEQFF. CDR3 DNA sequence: TGTGCTAGCAGCTTAACAGGGGATGAGCAGTTCTTC. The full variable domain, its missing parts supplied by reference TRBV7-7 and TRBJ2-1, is GAGVSQSPRYKVTKRGQDVTLRCDPISSHATLYWYQQALGQGPEFLTYFNYEAQPDKSGLPSDRFSAERPEGSISTLTIQRTEQRDSAMYRCASSLTGDEQFFGPGTRLTVL.

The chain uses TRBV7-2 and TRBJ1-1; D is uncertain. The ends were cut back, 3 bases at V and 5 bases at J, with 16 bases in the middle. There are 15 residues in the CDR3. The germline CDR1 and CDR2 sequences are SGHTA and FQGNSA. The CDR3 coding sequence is TGTGCCAGCAGCTTTGCCCGTGGGGTCAGGACTGAAGCTTTCTTT. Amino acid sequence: CASSFARGVRTEAFF.

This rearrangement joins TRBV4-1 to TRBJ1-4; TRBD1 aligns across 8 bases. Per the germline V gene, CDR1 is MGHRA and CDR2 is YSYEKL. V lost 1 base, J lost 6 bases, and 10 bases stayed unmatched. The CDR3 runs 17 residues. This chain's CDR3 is CASSQGPHGQGYEKLFF. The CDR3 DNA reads TGCGCCAGCAGCCAAGGACCCCACGGACAGGGTTATGAAAAACTGTTTTTT.

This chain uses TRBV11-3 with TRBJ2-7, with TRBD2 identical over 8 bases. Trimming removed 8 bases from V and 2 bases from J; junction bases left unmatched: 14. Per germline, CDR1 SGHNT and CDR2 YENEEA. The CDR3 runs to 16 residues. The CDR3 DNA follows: TGTGCCAGCCGGGGGGGACTAGACCTAGCCCCCTACGAGCAGTACTTC. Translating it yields CASRGGLDLAPYEQYF.

The DNA for the CDR3 is TGTGCCAGCAGCAAACAGTCCAGTGAGCAGTACTTC. Protein product: CASSKQSSEQYF. The rearrangement joins TRBV5-5 to TRBJ2-7; D not resolved. The V end was cut by 4 bases, the J end by 7 bases, with 12 bases between. The CDR3 consists of 12 residues. CDR1 is SGHKS and CDR2 is YYEKEE in the germline V gene (reference sequence).